A selection of T cell receptor beta chains follows, all from one sample in a study of T cells in Graves' hyperthyroidism and ophthalmopathy. MiXCR was run by TCRdb on the multiplex PCR reads, yielding one entry per CDR3 protein. The repertoire holds about 380,000 distinct CDR3 sequences, roughly 14% seen once, with around 20% in the top ten. The sequenced sample was blood. These receptors were obtained from a man aged 30 to 39 with Graves' hyperthyroidism that later progressed to Graves' ophthalmopathy. CDR3s include the opening cysteine and the closing phenylalanine or tryptophan.

>TRBV20-1
CSASKGYGYTF
>TRBV5-8
CASSLEVGGWTEAFF
>TRBV2
CASSGQGARGYTF
>TRBV7-9
CASSNHNEQFF
>TRBV30
CAWSPGADQPQHF
>TRBV9
CASSGSTLPGYTF
>TRBV7-3
CASSFPGTGEIAFF
>TRBV4-1
CASSLSDGSGANVLTF
>TRBV11-1
CASSRAADNTYEQYF
>TRBV5-6
CASSWVGSGKTQYF
>TRBV15
CATSRTMTLRTATNEKLFF
>TRBV12-3/TRBV12-4
CASSFSGSGANVLTF
>TRBV7-9
CASSSLGVGNTEAFF
>TRBV6-5
CASSYSARTAIQSNYGYTF
>TRBV12-3/TRBV12-4
CASSAGTGSTIYF
>TRBV6-6
CASSYGTSFTDTQYF
>TRBV7-7
CASSLVCLTDTQYF
>TRBV7-9
CASSLSEGRVDQPQHF
>TRBV28
CASSSPAGNQPQHF
>TRBV10-3
CAISSLDSQETQYF
>TRBV20-1
CSAPLIASTDTQYF
>TRBV12-3/TRBV12-4
CASRNSGGETQYF
>TRBV11-2
CASSGTVQLHIDNEQFF
>TRBV11-2
CASSLGKMRLAKANTQYF
>TRBV5-4
CASSFDGTASYNEQFF
>TRBV27
CASSLTVGPYGYTF
>TRBV28
CASSLGRVGSEQYF
>TRBV28
CASSKQGGANQPQHF
>TRBV6-1
CASSLTSLHTGELFF
>TRBV5-6
CASSPTGPRTDTQYF
>TRBV10-3
CAISDPGAGEQYF
>TRBV7-9
CASSLFSGNTEAFF
>TRBV7-3
CASSPGQGQGKQYF
>TRBV29-1
CSVLGALNGELFF
>TRBV5-1
CASSLDGTSGSEQYF
>TRBV5-6
CASSSLDLSPLHF
>TRBV2
CASSGGSTEAFF
>TRBV5-5
CASSLRTPGTGELFF
>TRBV27
CASSTPTGDNEQFF
>TRBV7-9
CASSLRGAGRRTGELFF
>TRBV9
CASSVGGGTNYGYTF
>TRBV5-1
CASSLDRGRDTGELFF
>TRBV13
CASNVGSSYNEQFF
>TRBV6-6
CASSYGVNEQFF
>TRBV20-1
CSARWVSGYYEQYF
>TRBV11-1
CASSLGDRSYNEQFF
>TRBV12-3/TRBV12-4
CASSGDYWVHGYTF
>TRBV7-2
CASSLDRGTGPTETQYF